The source of this T cell receptor beta chain is a study of T cells after yellow fever vaccination (dated by TCRdb to between 2018 and 2020). The study in broad terms: Libraries from fractions with low cell numbers were prepared with the SMART-Seq v4 Ultra Low Input RNA kit. To follow T-cell clones before and after primary and booster YFV17D yellow fever vaccination, bulk TCR alpha and beta repertoires were sequenced over time. Two healthy male donors, one aged 18 to 29 and one aged 30 to 40 years, were included in the cohort. Blood was drawn at multiple timepoints before and after primary and secondary immunization, with bulk PBMC replicates and cell subsets isolated.

Comments on this clonotype: It has no known antigen specificity. One base away there is no much larger clone; base qualities are not given.

TCR cDNA was made using 5'RACE template switching, a step that added a universal primer site and unique molecular identifiers. cDNA synthesis was primed from both the TCR alpha and TCR beta constant segments. Library amplification involved two PCR steps, and the second step added sample barcodes and sequencing adapters. Libraries were sequenced on Illumina HiSeq 2500 (2x100 bp) or NovaSeq (2x150 bp). The authors processed their data as follows. MIGEC handled demultiplexing of reads and collapsing into UMI consensus sequences, while MiXCR performed V(D)J alignment. Using edgeR on replicate PBMC samples, clonotypes were called vaccine-responding if FDR was below 0.01 and the log2 fold change was above 5 up to day 15. Bulk clonotypes were assigned CD4 or CD8 identity according to which sequenced CD4 or CD8 repertoire held them at higher abundance. TCRdb handled the public reads itself, with Q25 trimming in fastp and clone calling in MiXCR, and kept productive beta chains. Rows matching on CDR3 protein sequence are summarized as one entry with the most common DNA and genes. These V and J calls derive from TCRdb rather than the authors' analysis. The sample table shows approximately 610,000 distinct CDR3 sequences, and roughly a sixth are seen once. Around 16% of the sample goes to the ten largest clones.

Study-wide conclusions, independent of this receptor: Because abundant contaminating clonotypes from the bulk population could be contained in FACS-sorted repertoires, computational filtering was required. After the booster, most clones that had expanded after primary vaccination were detected again (approximately 97% of CD4 and more than 80% of CD8), suggesting broad maintenance of memory. Compared with the primary T-cell response, the secondary T-cell response was weaker but faster, peaking on day 5 rather than day 15. Because only two donors were included in the study, the extent to which the findings can be generalized is limited. A small fraction of clonotypes appeared in both the CD4 and CD8 compartments, likely as a result of convergent recombination.

Interpreted using the paper, the treatment or condition label stands for: live attenuated yellow fever vaccine strain. At every blood-draw timepoint, two biological replicates of bulk PBMCs were collected. A standard Ficoll-Paque protocol was used to isolate PBMCs from peripheral blood. TriZol was used to extract RNA from bulk PBMCs, from CD4 and CD8 fractions, and from dextramer-positive and dextramer-negative fractions. The sequencing used PBMCs, collected less than 6 days after the first yellow fever vaccination. This TCR was sampled from a man aged 18 to 29 who received the YFV17D yellow fever vaccine.

The CDR3 region has the sequence CASSVDPQVIGNSPLHF. Here is the DNA: TGTGCCAGCAGCGTAGACCCTCAGGTGATAGGGAATTCACCCCTCCACTTT. This chain joins TRBV9 to TRBJ1-6; a confident D gene designation cannot be given. CDR1 and CDR2 are drawn from the germline V gene: SGDLS, YYNGEE. V loses 0 bases, J loses 7 bases, and the germline ends lie 17 bases apart. The CDR3 numbers 17 residues from cysteine through phenylalanine. The retained sequence is limited to the CDR3, 51 bases, with the frame set at the first base. Outside the CDR3, residues come from the reference TRBV9 and TRBJ1-6 proteins, so the full variable domain is: DSGVTQTPKHLITATGQRVTLRCSPRSGDLSVYWYQQSLDQGLQFLIQYYNGEERAKGNILERFSAQQFPDLHSELNLSSLELGDSALYFCASSVDPQVIGNSPLHFGNGTRLTVT.